This T cell receptor beta chain was captured by sequencing in a study of blood T cell repertoires in COVID-19. Libraries were prepared by immunoSEQ multiplex PCR; TCRdb keeps only in-frame clonotypes and omits some of them. The table includes more than 250,000 clones, 70% to 90% detected once. Germline V lookup: CDR1 SEHNR, CDR2 FQNEAQ (reference sequence). The V gene lost 2 bases and the J gene lost 0 bases, with 14 bases spanning the gap. The CDR3 is 18 amino acids. Material for sequencing was peripheral blood. The chain combines TRBV7-9 with TRBJ1-6; perhaps TRBD1 as D (5 bases). The receptor comes from a woman in her twenties or thirties with COVID-19, enrolled during active disease. In DNA form, the CDR3 reads TGTGCCAGCAGCTTACACGGGGGAGCGAGCTCCTATAATTCACCCCTCCACTTT. Translating gives CASSLHGGASSYNSPLHF.